This TCR beta chain was sequenced during a study of regulatory T cells in long-lasting Graves disease. Overall study context: Graves' patients diagnosed newly had used antithyroid drugs under 3 months.

The authors built TCR beta libraries using iRepertoire HTBI primers and Arm-PCR of CDR3 regions. Via MiXCR, TCRdb re-called the multiplex PCR reads, giving one row per CDR3 protein. The sample yields about 620,000 distinct CDR3 sequences, approximately 15% seen once. Specified time point: newly diagnosed GD, antithyroid drugs for less than 3 months. PBMC-extracted RNA yielded the TCR library. The germline V and J ends were trimmed by 0 bases and 7 bases, with 9 bases remaining between them. Germline V gene lookup returns CDR1 ENHRY and CDR2 SYGVKD. This CDR3 spans 13 amino acids. This clonotype has ten or more counts. Its antigen is undetermined. Regarding the study as a whole: Accuracy may have suffered from the small sample size.

The sample also formed part of further work on T cells in Graves' hyperthyroidism and ophthalmopathy. That investigation notes: TCR CDR3 regions were first amplified by RT-PCR with HTBI primers.

This clonotype was sampled from a woman younger than 45 with Graves disease. The sequencing used peripheral blood mononuclear cells (PBMCs), collected at new diagnosis, from a patient treated with antithyroid drugs. The chain is built from TRBV10-3 and TRBJ2-5; D is unclear. CDR3 nucleotide sequence: TGTGCCATCAGTGAGTCGAATCCCACGACCCAGTACTTC. This encodes CAISESNPTTQYF.